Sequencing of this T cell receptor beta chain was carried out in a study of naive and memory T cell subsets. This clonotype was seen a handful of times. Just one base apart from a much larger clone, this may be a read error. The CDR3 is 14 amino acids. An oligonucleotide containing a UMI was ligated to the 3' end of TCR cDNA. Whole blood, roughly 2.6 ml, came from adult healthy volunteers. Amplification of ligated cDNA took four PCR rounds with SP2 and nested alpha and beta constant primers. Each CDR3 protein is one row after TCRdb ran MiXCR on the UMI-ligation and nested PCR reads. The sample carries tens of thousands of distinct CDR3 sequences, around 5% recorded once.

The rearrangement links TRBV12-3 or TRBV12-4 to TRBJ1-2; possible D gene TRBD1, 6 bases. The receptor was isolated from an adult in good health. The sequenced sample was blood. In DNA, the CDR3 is TGTGCCAGCAGTCCCAACAGGGCAAACTATGGCGACACCTTC. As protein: CASSPNRANYGDTF.